This TCR beta chain is drawn from a study of T cells in Graves' hyperthyroidism and ophthalmopathy. Details on this clonotype: Its antigen is currently unknown. The junction differs from germline at one of its ends, possibly a read error.

Germline values: CDR1 SGHNT, CDR2 YENEEA. This CDR3 is 13 amino acids long. Patients aged 18 to 65 had newly diagnosed hyperthyroidism of under 2 months' duration. Authors of the study amplified TCR beta CDR3 regions from RNA transcripts. Primed by the HTBI set, a first-round RT-PCR was run on the TCR CDR3. In TCRdb, the multiplex PCR reads were re-called with MiXCR into one record per CDR3 protein. The sample lists about 610,000 distinct CDR3 sequences, roughly 50% seen once, with about 8% in the top ten. Study-wide results and caveats: Ophthalmopathy, which appeared later, was predicted by the model a median around 6.5 months before onset.

Material for sequencing was peripheral blood or thyroid tissue (not recorded which). The source is a woman under 30 with Graves' hyperthyroidism. This sequence joins TRBV11-3 and TRBJ2-5; a possible D gene is TRBD1 (5 bases). The CDR3, as DNA: TGTGCCAGCAGCTTAGTGGGGCAAGAGACCCAGCACTTC. Translated: CASSLVGQETQHF. Full variable domain (missing parts from reference TRBV11-3 and TRBJ2-5): EAGVVQSPRYKIIEKKQPVAFWCNPISGHNTLYWYLQNLGQGPELLIRYENEEAVDDSQLPKDRFSAERLKGVDSTLKIQPAELGDSAVYLCASSLVGQETQHFGPGTRLLVL.